The 19 T cell receptor beta chains below come from one sample, sequenced in a study of blood T cells in healthy people across ages (dated by TCRdb to about 2015). Library construction relied on 5' RACE. The reads were generated on an Illumina HiSeq 2500. A second 7 to 11 cycle PCR used a sample-barcoded 5' primer and a J-beta primer mix. TCRdb trimmed public reads at Q25 via fastp, called clones via MiXCR and kept in-frame beta chains. Identical CDR3 protein sequences are pooled into one entry, listed with their most common genes and DNA. The sample table lists 800,000 to 1,300,000 distinct CDR3 sequences, under 30% of them with a count of one. Clones ranked in the top ten supply 0.65% to 0.95% of the sample. The sample was also reused in another study, on T cells of mothers and their children.

The sample consisted of blood. The receptors here all came from a girl aged 2-15 years in good health.

This clonotype has just a few counts. At one of its ends the junction is not consistent with the germline gene, which may arise from a read error. The rearrangement uses TRBV7-9 and TRBJ1-1, with 9 bases fitting TRBD1. The CDR3 has 12 amino acids. Germline CDR1 is SEHNR and CDR2 is FQNEAQ (reference sequence). In DNA form, the CDR3 reads TGTGCCAGCGGGGGACAGGGCACTGAAGCCTTCTTT. Its protein is CASGGQGTEAFF.

The gene calls are TRBV7-2 and TRBJ2-5; either TRBD1 or TRBD2 may supply D (6 bases each). CDR1 and CDR2 (germline): SGHTA, FQGNSA. There are 14 residues in the CDR3. V lost 3 bases and J 5 bases, leaving 13 bases between the germline ends. DNA for the CDR3: TGTGCCAGCAGCTTTTATCAGGGGAGGGAGACCCAGTACTTC. Translation gives CASSFYQGRETQYF.

The CDR3 sequence is CASTKTGGSTDTQYF. CDR3 DNA sequence: TGCGCCAGCACCAAGACAGGGGGCTCGACAGATACGCAGTATTTT. V is TRBV5-1 and J is TRBJ2-3; TRBD1 matches at 10 bases. The length of the CDR3 is 15 residues. With 6 bases clipped from V and 3 bases from J, the junction kept 7 bases outside the gene matches. Germline CDR1 is SGHRS and CDR2 is YFSETQ.

This chain links TRBV12-3 or TRBV12-4 with TRBJ2-4; no clear D. The CDR3 is 15 residues long. Trimming took off 2 bases at V and 1 base at J, with 9 bases between the two ends. The DNA of the CDR3 is TGTGCCAGCAGTTTACAGCTTTGGGCCAAAAACATTCAGTACTTC. Encoded protein: CASSLQLWAKNIQYF.

The table lists this clonotype with a few counts. This chain connects TRBV27 to TRBJ2-1, with 14 bases fitting TRBD2. Germline V gives CDR1 MNHEY, CDR2 SMNVEV (reference sequence). The CDR3 is 22 amino acids. V lost 0 bases, J lost 4 bases, and 17 bases stayed unmatched. As DNA, the CDR3 is TGTGCCAGCAGTTTATCACTCCCGGGACTAGCGGGAGATGGTCTATTATACAATGAGCAGTTCTTC. It yields the protein CASSLSLPGLAGDGLLYNEQFF.

This clonotype was detected only a few times. The CDR3 is CASSPTAGLAGGGEVDTQYF. The DNA for the CDR3 is TGTGCCAGCAGCCCTACCGCCGGACTAGCGGGAGGAGGAGAGGTAGATACGCAGTATTTT. The chain combines TRBV3-1 with TRBJ2-3; 14 positions agree with TRBD2. The CDR3 extends over 20 amino acids. Unmatched junction bases numbered 17, after V lost 4 bases and J lost 5 bases. Germline V gene lookup returns CDR1 LGHDT and CDR2 YNNKEL (reference sequence).

Here the CDR3 reads CSVADRAGSYEQYF. CDR3 nucleotides: TGCAGCGTCGCTGACAGGGCAGGCTCCTACGAGCAGTACTTC. The V call is TRBV29-1, the J call TRBJ2-7; 7 bases line up with TRBD1. After removal of 6 bases from V and 0 bases from J, the junction contained 8 bases not matched to a gene. The CDR3 runs to 14 residues. Germline assignment: CDR1 SQVTM and CDR2 ANQGSEA.

The rearrangement links TRBV12-3 or TRBV12-4 to TRBJ2-5, with 7 bases identical to TRBD2. The CDR3 totals 15 residues. V lost 3 bases, J lost 0 bases, and 4 bases stayed unmatched. The CDR3: CASSFPGTNQETQYF. The DNA for the CDR3 is TGTGCCAGCAGTTTCCCAGGGACTAACCAAGAGACCCAGTACTTC.

This clonotype was counted only a few times. The chain links TRBV12-5 to TRBJ2-3; D remains unclear. Germline CDR1 is LGHNT and CDR2 is FRNRAP. V lost 3 bases and J 2 bases, leaving 3 bases between the germline ends. The CDR3 totals 12 residues. The DNA of the CDR3 is TGTGCTAGTGGTTTCATCACAGATACGCAGTATTTT. Translated: CASGFITDTQYF.

This clonotype was seen only a few times. The chain has TRBV13 and TRBJ1-1; D is unclear. V was shortened by 5 bases and J by 1 base, with 17 bases between the two germline ends. The length of the CDR3 is 16 residues. CDR1 is PRHDT and CDR2 is FYEKMQ in the germline V gene (reference sequence). In nucleotides, the CDR3 is TGTGCCAGCAGCCCCACTGGGTCTGTGGGGAACACTGAAGCTTTCTTT. Translated, it gives CASSPTGSVGNTEAFF.

The chain recombines TRBV24-1 with TRBJ2-1; D is uncertain. Trimming left V 1 base short and J 7 bases short, with 7 bases between. CDR3 length: 13 residues. The germline V gene encodes CDR1 KGHDR and CDR2 SFDVKD. DNA for the CDR3: TGTGCCACCAGTGATTTTATGGAAAATGAGCAGTTCTTC. Translating it yields CATSDFMENEQFF.

This rearrangement joins TRBV19 to TRBJ2-5; 10 bases are shared with TRBD2. The end of the DNA aligns better with TRBJ2-1, so the J call may be wrong. The CDR3 spans 17 residues. Per the germline V gene, CDR1 is LNHDA and CDR2 is SQIVND (reference sequence). CDR3 DNA sequence: TGTGCCAGTAGTATAGTGTTGCTAGCGGGGGCCTACAATGAGCAGTTCTTC. It encodes CASSIVLLAGAYNEQFF.

V and J are TRBV28 and TRBJ2-4; either TRBD1 or TRBD2 may supply D (6 bases each). Germline V gene lookup returns CDR1 MDHEN and CDR2 SYDVKM. V lost 4 bases and J 8 bases, leaving 15 bases between the germline ends. The CDR3 covers 14 residues. CDR3 DNA sequence: TGTGCCAGCAGTTGGGGGGTGCAGGGGCACATTCAGTACTTC. Protein sequence: CASSWGVQGHIQYF.

This clonotype was counted only a few times. The V and J genes are TRBV2 and TRBJ1-1; no definite D call. The CDR3 runs to 13 residues. Germline CDR1 SNHLY, CDR2 FYNNEI. The V end was cut by 3 bases, the J end by 5 bases, with 10 bases between. The CDR3 DNA reads as TGTGCCAGCAGTGAGTGGGGTGGAACTGAAGCTTTCTTT. Protein product: CASSEWGGTEAFF.

The chain is built from TRBV19 and TRBJ2-6; no clear D gene. There are 13 residues in the CDR3. Deletions cut 9 bases from V and 4 bases from J, with 10 bases between. Germline V gives CDR1 LNHDA, CDR2 SQIVND (reference sequence). The CDR3 sequence: CASRFGGANVLTF. The CDR3 DNA reads TGTGCCAGCCGCTTTGGGGGGGCCAACGTCCTGACTTTC.

This chain uses TRBV29-1 with TRBJ2-5; D is tentatively TRBD1 or TRBD2 (6 bases each). This CDR3 comprises 14 residues. The V gene's germline CDR1 is SQVTM and CDR2 ANQGSEA. V lost 6 bases and J 5 bases, leaving 19 bases between the germline ends. CDR3 sequence: CSVGGQTRWETQYF. DNA for the CDR3: TGCAGCGTGGGAGGACAGACTAGGTGGGAGACCCAGTACTTC.

V gene TRBV7-9 combines with J gene TRBJ2-2; D is uncertain. This CDR3 has 15 residues. Trimming removed 4 bases at V and 7 bases at J, with 16 bases between. The V gene's germline CDR1 is SEHNR and CDR2 FQNEAQ (reference sequence). In DNA, the CDR3 is TGTGCCAGCAGCTCCCCTTCCGTAGGTGTCGGGGAGCTGTTTTTT. This translates into CASSSPSVGVGELFF.

This clonotype was seen only a few times. The rearrangement uses TRBV10-3 and TRBJ1-2, with D perhaps matching TRBD1 (6 bases). V lost 3 bases and J lost 3, with 14 bases in between. This CDR3 spans 15 amino acids. In germline, CDR1 is ENHRY, CDR2 SYGVKD. CDR3 sequence reads: CAISDQGIGDYGYTF. CDR3 in DNA: TGTGCCATCAGTGACCAGGGGATAGGCGACTATGGCTACACCTTC.

The chain couples TRBV29-1 to TRBJ2-7; D call uncertain. CDR3 length: 11 residues. Trimming removed 5 bases at V and 2 bases at J, with 7 bases between. The germline CDR1 and CDR2 sequences are SQVTM and ANQGSEA. CDR3 in DNA: TGCAGCGTTAAACAGCCCTACGAGCAGTACTTC. Amino acid sequence: CSVKQPYEQYF.